These 8 T cell receptor beta chains originate from one sample sequenced in a study of beta chain features in type 1 diabetes. Since all of the isolated RNA was reverse transcribed, expressed TCRB transcripts were what got sequenced. Measured with immunoSEQ multiplex PCR; TCRdb has only the in-frame clones, and not every one. The sample gives about 900,000 clones, about a sixth of which show up once; around 0.02% is in the top ten. The material sequenced was naive CD4+ T cells from blood. These TCRs come from a woman younger than 35 in good health.

This clone was counted a few times. This chain links TRBV5-1 with TRBJ2-5; D is perhaps TRBD1 (6 bases). The CDR3 consists of 15 residues. CDR1 and CDR2 from the germline V gene are SGHRS and YFSETQ. Trimming took off 5 bases at V and 0 bases at J, with 14 bases between the two ends. The CDR3 coding sequence is TGCGCCAGCAGTTTGATAGGGGGAGACCAAGAGACCCAGTACTTC. Amino acids: CASSLIGGDQETQYF.

The chain has TRBV7-2 and TRBJ2-1; no clear D. The CDR3 contains 16 residues. The V gene lost 1 base and the J gene lost 5 bases, with 15 bases spanning the gap. The V gene's germline CDR1 is SGHTA and CDR2 FQGNSA. CDR3 protein: CASSLVAPTWDNEQFF. The CDR3 nucleotides are TGTGCCAGCAGCTTAGTAGCCCCCACCTGGGACAATGAGCAGTTCTTC.

This clone was seen a handful of times. This sequence joins TRBV10-3 and TRBJ2-2; D might be TRBD2 (5 bases). The CDR3 runs to 15 residues. Germline CDR1 and CDR2: ENHRY and SYGVKD. Trimming took 8 bases from V and 0 from J, leaving 13 bases between them. CDR3: CAIGRGFANTGELFF. CDR3 sequence (DNA): TGTGCCATCGGGCGCGGGTTCGCGAACACCGGGGAGCTGTTTTTT.

The chain joins TRBV18 to TRBJ2-2; D gene unclear. This CDR3 comprises 14 residues. CDR1 and CDR2 (germline): KGHSH, LQKENI. The V end lost 2 bases, the J end lost 5 bases, and 9 bases lay between the germline ends. In DNA form, the CDR3 reads TGTGCCAGCTCACCAGGATCTAAAACCGGGGAGCTGTTTTTT. Amino acid sequence: CASSPGSKTGELFF.

This clone was counted between two and nine times. The CDR3 protein is CASRPGQPYNEQFF. CDR3 bases: TGTGCCAGCAGACCGGGACAGCCATACAATGAGCAGTTCTTC. The rearrangement uses TRBV28 and TRBJ2-1; 7 bases align to TRBD1. The CDR3 sequence is 14 residues long. CDR1 and CDR2 from the germline V gene are MDHEN and SYDVKM. V shed 6 bases, J shed 4 bases, and the junction held 6 bases outside the gene matches.

A few counts support this clone. The chain uses TRBV27 and TRBJ2-7, with D possibly TRBD2 on 5 matching bases. The CDR3 totals 15 residues. The V gene lost 6 bases and the J gene lost 4 bases, with 19 bases spanning the gap. The germline V gene encodes CDR1 MNHEY and CDR2 SMNVEV (reference sequence). DNA of the CDR3: TGTGCCAGCAGCCGGACTCATGCCAGTCCGTACGAGCAGTACTTC. Translation: CASSRTHASPYEQYF.

The chain couples TRBV9 to TRBJ2-7; TRBD1 matches 7 bases. This CDR3 contains 15 residues. The germline gives CDR1 SGDLS, CDR2 YYNGEE. V dropped 1 base and J dropped 4; count of bases not matched to a gene: 8. CDR3: CASSVTGQRGYEQYF. CDR3 nucleotide sequence: TGTGCCAGCAGCGTAACGGGACAGAGAGGGTACGAGCAGTACTTC.

The chain couples TRBV15 to TRBJ2-7; no clear D. Trimming pared 0 bases from V and 4 bases from J, leaving 10 bases between. CDR1 is LNHNV and CDR2 is YYDKDF in the germline V gene (reference sequence). The CDR3 consists of 14 residues. The CDR3 region is CATSREINTYEQYF. CDR3 in DNA: TGTGCCACCAGCAGAGAAATAAATACGTACGAGCAGTACTTC.